In this sample, the clone carrying this T cell receptor beta chain turned up many times. This entry belongs to a study of CD4 and CD8 cells across lung adenocarcinoma regions. Trimming shortened V by 3 bases and J by 2 bases, and 15 bases separated the two germline ends. Germline V gene data show CDR1 as MGHRA and CDR2 as YSYEKL. This CDR3 comprises 16 residues. Each CDR3 protein is one row after TCRdb ran MiXCR on the PCR reads. Here the sample spans more than 9,000 distinct CDR3 sequences, roughly 46% being singletons. This TCR came from a male donor with lung adenocarcinoma. The CD4 and CD8 labels of this study may be unreliable. Sequencing used CD4+ T cells from the margin of a lung tumor. This chain joins TRBV4-1 and TRBJ2-3, with D tentatively TRBD2 (6 bases). The CDR3 nucleotides read TGCGCCAGCAGCCAGTTACAGGAGGGGCCCACAGATACGCAGTATTTT. Protein product: CASSQLQEGPTDTQYF.